A single sample gave rise to the 23 T cell receptor beta chains below, sequenced in a study of OX40 agonist ivuxolimab in advanced cancers. Sequencing used immunoSEQ multiplex PCR; TCRdb keeps in-frame clones, though not all of them. The sample contains 90,000 to 100,000 clones, more than 85% of which appear only once. The sample was CD4+ or CD8+ T cells sorted from blood, taken in a trial of the OX40 agonist ivuxolimab. The receptors stem from an adult with an advanced solid tumor such as melanoma, head and neck, liver or kidney cancer.

The chain is built from TRBV7-8 and TRBJ2-3, with 10 bases lining up with TRBD2. Germline V gene data show CDR1 as SGHVS and CDR2 as FQNEAQ. This CDR3 is built from 16 residues. V trimming: 5 bases; J trimming: 5 bases; junction bases outside the gene matches: 10. The CDR3 spells CASSLNSGRAVDTQYF. The CDR3 DNA sequence: TGTGCCAGCAGCCTTAACAGCGGGAGGGCCGTAGATACGCAGTATTTT.

This rearrangement joins TRBV30 to TRBJ1-4; TRBD1 matches 8 bases. There are 17 residues in the CDR3. Germline CDR1 GTSNPN, CDR2 SVGIG (reference sequence). With 2 bases clipped from V and 0 bases from J, the junction kept 8 bases outside the gene matches. CDR3 sequence: CAWSSFPGQATNEKLFF. CDR3 coding DNA: TGTGCCTGGAGTTCTTTCCCGGGACAGGCAACTAATGAAAAACTGTTTTTT.

Comments on this clone: Within the sample, other DNA sequences also encode this same CDR3. Here the CDR3 DNA reads TGTGCCAGCAGCCCACAGGGGCAGATGAGCAATCAGCCCCAGCATTTT. It translates to CASSPQGQMSNQPQHF. The chain uses TRBV7-2 and TRBJ1-5, with 7 bases fitting TRBD1. The CDR3 has 16 amino acids. Germline V gene data show CDR1 as SGHTA and CDR2 as FQGNSA. V lost 5 bases to trimming and J lost 1 base; unmatched junction nucleotides: 8.

This sequence joins TRBV19 and TRBJ1-5; TRBD1 matches 8 bases. The CDR3 consists of 14 residues. The trim removed 11 bases at V and 4 bases at J, leaving 10 bases unmatched. The germline CDR1 and CDR2 sequences are LNHDA and SQIVND (reference sequence). The DNA for the CDR3 is TGTGCCGCAGCCCAACAGGGGGGAAATCAGCCCCAGCATTTT. This sequence encodes CAAAQQGGNQPQHF.

The chain joins TRBV10-3 to TRBJ2-1; a possible D gene is TRBD2 (6 bases). Deletions cut 2 bases from V and 6 bases from J, with 17 bases between. Germline lookup yields CDR1 ENHRY and CDR2 SYGVKD. The CDR3 length is 16 residues. The CDR3 nucleotides read TGTGCCATCAGTGAGGTGACGGGAGCCTCGCCCAATGAGCAGTTCTTC. As protein: CAISEVTGASPNEQFF.

This CDR3 reads CASSELGEGEKLFF. In nucleotides, the CDR3 is TGTGCCAGCAGTGAACTAGGGGAGGGTGAAAAACTGTTTTTT. This chain uses TRBV25-1 with TRBJ1-4, with TRBD1 as a possible D gene (5 bases). CDR3 length: 14 amino acids. CDR1 and CDR2 (germline): MGHDK, SYGVNS. Trimming took 2 bases from V and 7 from J, leaving 11 bases between them.

V usage is TRBV28 and J usage is TRBJ1-2, with 8 bases fitting TRBD1. CDR3 length: 14 residues. Looked up from germline, CDR1 is MDHEN and CDR2 is SYDVKM. Trimming cost V 3 bases and J 5 bases; bases outside gene matches: 5. This CDR3 reads CASSLGRTGYGYTF. The CDR3 coding sequence is TGTGCCAGCAGTTTGGGCCGGACAGGGTATGGCTACACCTTC.

This clone was picked up one time. The chain recombines TRBV9 with TRBJ2-5, with TRBD1 matching over 9 bases. The CDR3 spans 13 residues. With V trimmed by 8 bases and J by 3 bases, 5 bases remained unmatched. In germline, CDR1 is SGDLS, CDR2 YYNGEE. The CDR3 is CARMDRGKETQYF. As DNA, the CDR3 is TGTGCCAGGATGGACAGGGGTAAAGAGACCCAGTACTTC.

V gene TRBV18 combines with J gene TRBJ1-2; 11 positions match TRBD1. From germline, CDR1 is KGHSH and CDR2 LQKENI. The junction had 6 bases not matched to a gene; V was cut back by 6 bases and J by 6 bases. CDR3 length: 14 residues. Here the CDR3 reads CASSPGTGGDGYTF. CDR3 in DNA: TGTGCCAGCTCCCCCGGGACAGGGGGTGATGGCTACACCTTC.

This rearrangement joins TRBV11-3 to TRBJ2-7; the D is unclear. V lost 3 bases to trimming and J lost 6 bases, with 18 bases between them. CDR3 length: 15 amino acids. Germline V CDR1 and CDR2: SGHNT, YENEEA. Written as DNA, the CDR3 is TGTGCCAGCAGCTTTGGCCTATCAAACCCTTGCGAGCAGTACTTC. Protein sequence: CASSFGLSNPCEQYF.

The gene calls are TRBV7-3 and TRBJ1-1; the match to TRBD1 covers 8 bases. The CDR3 runs 15 residues. CDR1 and CDR2 from the germline V gene are SGHTA and FQGTGA. Unmatched junction bases numbered 4, after V lost 3 bases and J lost 1 base. The CDR3 is CASSLTGDPNTEAFF. CDR3 in DNA: TGTGCCAGCAGCTTGACAGGGGACCCGAACACTGAAGCTTTCTTT.

This chain joins TRBV19 and TRBJ1-5, with 9 bases fitting TRBD1. Germline V gives CDR1 LNHDA, CDR2 SQIVND (reference sequence). The CDR3 is made up of 15 amino acids. J gave up 4 bases and V 6 bases, and 7 bases lay outside the gene matches. The CDR3 coding sequence is TGTGCCAGTAGGGGCCAGGGACAGGGTAATCAGCCCCAGCATTTT. Translating it yields CASRGQGQGNQPQHF.

The chain couples TRBV5-3 to TRBJ2-7; D remains ambiguous. TRBV5-3 is labeled an ORF, and its function is uncertain. V was pared by 1 base and J by 2 bases, with 10 bases between. The CDR3 is 14 residues long. The DNA for the CDR3 is TGTGCCAGAAGCTTGTTACCAAGAACCTACGAGCAGTACGTC. Translating it yields CARSLLPRTYEQYV.

As to this clone: Other DNA sequences of this sample code for an identical CDR3. The rearrangement uses TRBV7-2 and TRBJ2-5; D perhaps matches TRBD1 (6 bases). The CDR3 covers 13 residues. V shed 5 bases and J shed 5 bases, with 12 bases lying between them. Germline V gene data show CDR1 as SGHTA and CDR2 as FQGNSA. CDR3 loop: CASSLQGQETQYF. The CDR3 region has the DNA TGTGCCAGCAGCCTACAGGGCCAGGAGACCCAGTACTTC. Using reference TRBV7-2 and TRBJ2-5 for the parts outside the CDR3, the full variable domain is GAGVSQSPSNKVTEKGKDVELRCDPISGHTALYWYRQSLGQGLEFLIYFQGNSAPDKSGLPSDRFSAERTGGSVSTLTIQRTQQEDSAVYLCASSLQGQETQYFGPGTRLLVL.

This chain uses TRBV10-3 with TRBJ1-1, with D uncertain. The V gene's germline CDR1 is ENHRY and CDR2 SYGVKD. The CDR3 totals 15 residues. The V gene lost 2 bases and the J gene lost 1 base, with 11 bases spanning the gap. CDR3 bases: TGTGCCATCAGTGAGGGTCTGGTGGAGAACACTGAAGCTTTCTTT. This gives the protein CAISEGLVENTEAFF.

The rearrangement links TRBV19 to TRBJ2-7; the match to TRBD2 covers 14 bases. Germline loops: CDR1 LNHDA, CDR2 SQIVND (reference sequence). With V trimmed by 5 bases and J by 3 bases, 18 bases remained unmatched. This CDR3 is 20 amino acids long. CDR3 nucleotides: TGTGCCAGTAGTCTCCCGCGGACTAGCGGGAGGTGGGATGTCGACTACGAGCAGTACGTC. It yields the protein CASSLPRTSGRWDVDYEQYV.

The V call is TRBV7-8, the J call TRBJ1-5; D gene ambiguous. CDR1 SGHVS and CDR2 FQNEAQ come from the germline V gene. Trimming stripped 2 bases from V and 7 bases from J, with 6 bases between. This CDR3 region has 12 residues. This CDR3 reads CASSLISQPQHF. The CDR3 bases are TGTGCCAGCAGCTTAATTTCCCAGCCCCAGCATTTT. Based on the CDR3 plus reference TRBV7-8 and TRBJ1-5, the full variable domain is GAGVSQSPRYKVAKRGQDVALRCDPISGHVSLFWYQQALGQGPEFLTYFQNEAQLDKSGLPSDRFFAERPEGSVSTLKIQRTQQEDSAVYLCASSLISQPQHFGDGTRLSIL.

The gene calls are TRBV19 and TRBJ1-1, with TRBD1 matching 8 bases. The ends lost 4 bases at V and 11 bases at J; junction bases unmatched: 9. Per the germline V gene, CDR1 is LNHDA and CDR2 is SQIVND (reference sequence). The CDR3 has 13 residues. As DNA, the CDR3 is TGTGCCAGTAGTACCGGACAGGGCCCTTCCGCTTTCTTT. Its translation is CASSTGQGPSAFF. Looking up the rest from reference TRBV19 and TRBJ1-1 gives the full variable domain: DGGITQSPKYLFRKEGQNVTLSCEQNLNHDAMYWYRQDPGQGLRLIYYSQIVNDFQKGDIAEGYSVSREKKESFPLTVTSAQKNPTAFYLCASSTGQGPSAFFGQGTRLTVV.

This clone was seen once. The chain recombines TRBV30 with TRBJ1-1; weak D call: TRBD1 (5 bases). The CDR3 loop spans 14 amino acids. V was pared by 0 bases and J by 3 bases, with 11 bases between. In germline, CDR1 is GTSNPN, CDR2 SVGIG (reference sequence). The CDR3 sequence: CAWSVGWGDTEAFF. The CDR3 region has the DNA TGTGCCTGGAGTGTTGGGTGGGGGGACACTGAAGCTTTCTTT.

The rearrangement links TRBV2 to TRBJ2-3; 11 nucleotides agree with TRBD2. V trimming: 6 bases; J trimming: 4 bases; junction bases outside the gene matches: 3. Germline CDR1 reads SNHLY; CDR2 reads FYNNEI. The CDR3 runs to 14 residues. CDR3 sequence: CASRLAGVPDTQYF. The DNA of the CDR3 is TGTGCCAGCAGACTAGCGGGAGTCCCAGATACGCAGTATTTT. Complete variable domain (other parts from reference TRBV2 and TRBJ2-3): EPEVTQTPSHQVTQMGQEVILRCVPISNHLYFYWYRQILGQKVEFLVSFYNNEISEKSEIFDDQFSVERPDGSNFTLKIRSTKLEDSAMYFCASRLAGVPDTQYFGPGTRLTVL.

To note about this clone: The limits of the CDR3 on the DNA are not certain, so only TCRdb's listed CDR3 is given. The rearrangement uses TRBV28 and TRBJ1-2; TRBD1, as called in the table, went unchecked against the DNA. The CDR3 adds up to 14 amino acids, both ends counted. Germline V gene sequence: CDR1 MDHEN, CDR2 SYDVKM. The CDR3 here is CASTSGQGAGGYTF.

This chain's CDR3 is CATEANYGYTF. CDR3 sequence (DNA): TGTGCTACGGAAGCTAACTATGGCTACACCTTC. The chain carries TRBV19 and TRBJ1-2; D is ambiguous. Looked up from germline, CDR1 is LNHDA and CDR2 is SQIVND (reference sequence). The CDR3 runs to 11 residues.

The J gene is TRBJ2-3, the V gene TRBV7-9; D remains unclear. Looked up from germline, CDR1 is SEHNR and CDR2 is FQNEAQ (reference sequence). The CDR3 totals 13 residues. Trimming took off 5 bases at V and 1 base at J, with 7 bases between the two ends. The CDR3 DNA reads TGTGCCAGCAGCCAAAGCGGCACAGATACGCAGTATTTT. It yields the protein CASSQSGTDTQYF.